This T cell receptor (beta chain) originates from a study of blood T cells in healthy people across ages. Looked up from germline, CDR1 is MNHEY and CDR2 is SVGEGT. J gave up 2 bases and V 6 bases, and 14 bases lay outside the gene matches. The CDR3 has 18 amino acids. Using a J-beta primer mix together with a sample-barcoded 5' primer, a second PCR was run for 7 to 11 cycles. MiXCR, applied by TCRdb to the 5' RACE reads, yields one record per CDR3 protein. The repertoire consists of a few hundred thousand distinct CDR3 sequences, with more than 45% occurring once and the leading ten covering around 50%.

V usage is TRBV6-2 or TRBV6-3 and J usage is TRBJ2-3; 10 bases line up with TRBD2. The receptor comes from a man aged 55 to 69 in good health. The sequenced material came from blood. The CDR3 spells CASRKTRIAGGLTDTQYF. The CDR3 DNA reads TGTGCCAGCAGGAAGACTCGCATAGCGGGGGGACTCACAGATACGCAGTATTTT.